Shown below are 15 T cell receptor beta chains from a single sample sequenced in a study of T cells in women clearing cervical HPV infection. The repertoire was sequenced with immunoSEQ multiplex PCR; TCRdb's copy has only in-frame clones and lacks some. In all, the sample yields under 20,000 clones. Sequenced sample: blood buffy coat. These receptors were taken from a woman between 18 and 70 years old with a cervical HPV16 infection that either progressed to CIN3+ or cleared (not recorded which).

Details on this clone: The CDR3 is cut off 3 residues early in the read; its end comes from the germline J gene. The chain uses TRBV30 and TRBJ2-7; TRBD2 might be the D (7 bases). The CDR3 length is 14 residues. Between the trimmed V and J ends, which lost 0 bases and 6 bases, there was a span of 15 bases. Germline CDR1 reads GTSNPN; CDR2 reads SVGIG (reference sequence). The CDR3 sequence: CAWSVGGVIAEQYF. CDR3 DNA (partial): TGTGCCTGGAGTGTAGGGGGGGTAATTGCCGAG.

Regarding this clone: The read terminates 3 residues ahead of where the CDR3 ends, so the germline J gene completes it. The rearrangement uses TRBV7-9 and TRBJ2-3; TRBD2 might be the D (5 bases). Germline CDR1 is SEHNR and CDR2 is FQNEAQ (reference sequence). The CDR3 loop spans 15 amino acids. V was clipped by 5 bases and J by 4 bases, with 16 bases between them. This CDR3 is CASSPLGPEADTQYF. CDR3 bases read: TGTGCCAGCAGCCCCCTGGGCCCGGAGGCAGATACG.

Concerning this clone: The CDR3 end is not reached by the read, which stops 3 residues before it; the germline J gene fills it in. The rearrangement links TRBV5-1 to TRBJ2-1, with D possibly being TRBD1 (6 bases). The CDR3 runs to 15 residues. The germline gives CDR1 SGHRS, CDR2 YFSETQ. V was cut by 4 bases and J by 5 bases, with 16 bases left in between. The sequenced CDR3 bases are TGCGCCAGCAGCCGAGACGACAGGACCCACAATGAG. Translation gives CASSRDDRTHNE. The full CDR3 reads CASSRDDRTHNEQFF.

Concerning this clone: The CDR3 end falls 3 residues outside the read, so it is completed with the germline J gene. The chain carries TRBV7-6 and TRBJ2-1; 7 bases line up with TRBD2. The germline V gene encodes CDR1 SGHVS and CDR2 FNYEAQ. This CDR3 comprises 15 residues. V gave up 2 bases and J gave up 3 bases; unmatched junction bases: 4. The CDR3 bases that were read are TGTGCCAGCAGCTTATTGGCTAGCGGCTACAATGAG. Translation gives CASSLLASGYNE. From start to end, the CDR3 is CASSLLASGYNEQFF.

A remark on this clone: The CDR3 is cut off 3 residues early in the read; its end comes from the germline J gene. The V call is TRBV20-1, the J call TRBJ1-1; D not certain. Trimming removed 3 bases at V and 3 bases at J, with 23 bases between. From germline, CDR1 is DFQATT and CDR2 SNEGSKA (reference sequence). This CDR3 comprises 17 residues. This chain's CDR3 is CSARRRGSPRLDTEAFF. Incomplete CDR3 DNA: TGCAGTGCTAGGCGTCGCGGCAGCCCGAGGCTTGACACTGAA.

In the case of this clone: The CDR3 extends 3 residues past the end of the read, so its final part is completed from the germline J gene. The chain combines TRBV2 with TRBJ1-1; the match to TRBD1 covers 12 bases. The junction had 3 bases not matched to a gene; V was cut back by 5 bases and J by 5 bases. The CDR3 consists of 14 residues. In germline, CDR1 is SNHLY, CDR2 FYNNEI. CDR3 bases read: TGTGCCAGCAGTCAGGGACAGGGGGCGACTGAA. This sequence encodes CASSQGQGATE. Given in full, the CDR3 is CASSQGQGATEAFF.

With regard to this clone: Sequencing ends 3 residues short of the CDR3 end; the germline J gene provides the rest. This sequence joins TRBV29-1 and TRBJ2-5, with TRBD2 identical over 7 bases. Germline CDR1 reads SQVTM; CDR2 reads ANQGSEA. V lost 4 bases, J lost 5 bases, and 13 bases stayed unmatched. The length of the CDR3 is 15 residues. The covered CDR3 bases are TGCAGCGTTGTGATGCGGGGAGGGCGAGGGGAGACC. Translating it yields CSVVMRGGRGET. The full CDR3 sequence reads CSVVMRGGRGETQYF.

Concerning this clone: Read coverage stops 3 residues before the CDR3 terminus; the germline J gene supplies the remainder. The V call is TRBV23-1, the J call TRBJ2-3; 8 bases map to TRBD2. TRBV23-1 is identified as an open reading frame with a role that is uncertain. The ends lost 7 bases at V and 3 bases at J; junction bases unmatched: 9. The CDR3 sequence is 15 residues long. The CDR3 bases that were read are TGCGCCAGCACCCAAGCGGGGGAGCGGACAGATACG. Amino acids: CASTQAGERTDT. The whole CDR3 sequence reads CASTQAGERTDTQYF.

CDR3 bases read: TGTGCCAGCAGGGTTAGCGGGAATGAG. It is translated as CASRVSGNE. The whole CDR3 protein is CASRVSGNEQFF. The gene calls are TRBV2 and TRBJ2-1, with 7 bases that match TRBD2. Coverage ceases 3 residues before the CDR3 finishes, and the germline J gene fills in the end. J lost 7 bases, V lost 6 bases, and 3 bases had no gene match. This CDR3 contains 12 residues. Germline lookup yields CDR1 SNHLY and CDR2 FYNNEI. Filled out from reference TRBV2 and TRBJ2-1, the complete variable domain reads EPEVTQTPSHQVTQMGQEVILRCVPISNHLYFYWYRQILGQKVEFLVSFYNNEISEKSEIFDDQFSVERPDGSNFTLKIRSTKLEDSAMYFCASRVSGNEQFFGPGTRLTVL.

Regarding this clone: The read terminates 3 residues ahead of where the CDR3 ends, so the germline J gene completes it. The rearrangement joins TRBV19 to TRBJ2-1; 9 positions match TRBD1. The trim removed 6 bases at V and 0 bases at J, leaving 3 bases unmatched. Germline assignment: CDR1 LNHDA and CDR2 SQIVND (reference sequence). The CDR3 is made up of 15 amino acids. The CDR3 loop reads CASRPGQGSYNEQFF. CDR3 DNA, as far as it was read: TGTGCCAGTAGACCGGGACAGGGCTCCTACAATGAG.

About this clone itself: The read gets to within 3 residues of the CDR3 end, and the germline J gene fills in the rest. The chain uses TRBV30 and TRBJ2-2; a possible D gene is TRBD1 (6 bases). V shed 5 bases and J shed 2 bases, with 15 bases lying between them. CDR1 is GTSNPN, CDR2 SVGIG, per germline (reference sequence). The CDR3 runs to 15 residues. The chain's CDR3 is CAWGPADRNTGELFF. CDR3 DNA (partial): TGTGCCTGGGGCCCCGCGGACAGAAACACCGGGGAG.

As regards this clone: The DNA ends 3 residues before the CDR3 does, and the rest of the CDR3 is filled in from the germline J gene. The rearrangement links TRBV28 to TRBJ2-7; 7 bases fit TRBD1. Germline-derived CDR1 and CDR2 are MDHEN and SYDVKM. The CDR3 has 17 amino acids. Losses at the gene ends were 1 base for V and 4 bases for J; bases not matched to a gene: 13. The sequenced part of the CDR3 DNA is TGTGCCAGCAGTTTATACCCGGACAGGCGTCGGGAATACGAG. The encoded protein is CASSLYPDRRREYE. The full CDR3 protein is CASSLYPDRRREYEQYF.

As to this clone: The sequenced fragment ends 3 residues before the CDR3 boundary, so the rest is inferred from the germline J gene. The J gene is TRBJ1-3, the V gene TRBV5-1; weak D call: TRBD1 (5 bases). This CDR3 region has 16 residues. The germline CDR1 and CDR2 sequences are SGHRS and YFSETQ. V lost 4 bases and J lost 0, with 14 bases in between. The CDR3 bases that were read are TGCGCCAGCAGCATACCGACAGCTGCCTCTGGAAACACC. This encodes CASSIPTAASGNT. The whole CDR3 sequence reads CASSIPTAASGNTIYF.

Details on this clone: The CDR3 is cut off 3 residues early in the read; its end comes from the germline J gene. V and J are TRBV7-6 and TRBJ2-2; TRBD1 aligns across 7 bases. Germline V gives CDR1 SGHVS, CDR2 FNYEAQ. V shed 4 bases and J 4 bases; nucleotides not matched to a gene: 6. CDR3 length equals 15 residues. The CDR3 sequence: CASSSTGPVTGELFF. CDR3 DNA, as far as it was read: TGTGCCAGCAGCTCGACAGGGCCGGTCACCGGGGAG.

A word on this clone: The read terminates 3 residues before the CDR3 end, so the remaining end is supplied by the germline J gene. The rearrangement uses TRBV5-5 and TRBJ1-2; TRBD1 matches 9 bases. V dropped 5 bases and J dropped 2; count of bases not matched to a gene: 4. Germline CDR1 reads SGHKS; CDR2 reads YYEKEE (reference sequence). The CDR3 runs 14 residues. The CDR3 here is CASRSGTGNYGYTF. Partial CDR3 DNA: TGTGCCAGCAGATCCGGGACAGGGAACTATGGC.